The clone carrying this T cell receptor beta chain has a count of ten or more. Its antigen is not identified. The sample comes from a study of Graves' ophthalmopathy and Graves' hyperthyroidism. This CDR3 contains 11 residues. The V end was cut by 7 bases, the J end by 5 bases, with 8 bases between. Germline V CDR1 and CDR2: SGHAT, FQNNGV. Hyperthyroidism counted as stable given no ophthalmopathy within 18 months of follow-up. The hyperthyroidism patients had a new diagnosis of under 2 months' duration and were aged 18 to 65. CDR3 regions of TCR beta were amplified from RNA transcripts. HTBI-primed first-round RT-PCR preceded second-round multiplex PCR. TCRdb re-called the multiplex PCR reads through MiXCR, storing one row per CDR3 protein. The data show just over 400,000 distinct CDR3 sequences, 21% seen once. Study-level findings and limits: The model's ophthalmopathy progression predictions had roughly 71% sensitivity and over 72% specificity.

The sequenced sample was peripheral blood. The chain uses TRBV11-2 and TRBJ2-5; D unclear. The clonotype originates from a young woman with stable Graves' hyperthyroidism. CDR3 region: CASMTSETQYF. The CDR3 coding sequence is TGTGCCAGCATGACTTCGGAGACCCAGTACTTC.